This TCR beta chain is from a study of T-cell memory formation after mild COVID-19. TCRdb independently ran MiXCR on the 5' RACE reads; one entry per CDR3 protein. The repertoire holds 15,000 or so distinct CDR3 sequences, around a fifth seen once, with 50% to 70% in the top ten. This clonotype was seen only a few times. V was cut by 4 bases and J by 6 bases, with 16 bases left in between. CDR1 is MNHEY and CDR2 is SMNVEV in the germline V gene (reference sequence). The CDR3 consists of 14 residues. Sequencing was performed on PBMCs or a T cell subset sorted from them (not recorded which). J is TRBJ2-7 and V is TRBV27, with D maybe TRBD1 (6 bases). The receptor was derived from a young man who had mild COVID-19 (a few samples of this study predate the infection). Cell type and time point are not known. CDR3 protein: CASSSLWGPSEQYF. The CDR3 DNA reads TGTGCCAGCAGTTCCCTTTGGGGGCCTTCCGAGCAGTACTTC.